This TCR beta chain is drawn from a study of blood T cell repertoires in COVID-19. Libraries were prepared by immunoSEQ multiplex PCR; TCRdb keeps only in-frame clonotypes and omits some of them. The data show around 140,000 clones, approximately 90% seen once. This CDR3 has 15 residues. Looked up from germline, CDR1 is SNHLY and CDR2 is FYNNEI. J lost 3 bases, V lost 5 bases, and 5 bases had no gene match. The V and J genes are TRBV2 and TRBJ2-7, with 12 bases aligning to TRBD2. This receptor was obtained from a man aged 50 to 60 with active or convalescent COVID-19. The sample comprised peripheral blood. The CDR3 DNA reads TGTGCCAGCAGTTACCGACTAGCGGGGGACTACGAGCAGTACTTC. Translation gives CASSYRLAGDYEQYF.